Each of the 3 T cell receptor beta chains below was sequenced from the same sample in a study of response to subunit inactivated influenza vaccine. TCRdb reprocessed the RT-PCR reads via MiXCR and lists one record per CDR3 protein. The sample includes approximately 680,000 distinct CDR3 sequences, less than 20% seen only once; the top ten take roughly 11%. The sample consisted of PBMCs from blood, taken roughly 13 days after vaccination. These receptors all come from a man in his fifties who received an inactivated influenza vaccine.

The chain is built from TRBV3-1 and TRBJ1-6; TRBD1 aligns across 8 bases. Germline-derived CDR1 and CDR2 are LGHDT and YNNKEL (reference sequence). The CDR3 is 16 residues long. V shed 5 bases and J 4 bases; nucleotides not matched to a gene: 7. CDR3 region: CASSTGTGEYNSPLHF. The CDR3 bases are TGTGCCAGCAGCACCGGGACAGGAGAATATAATTCACCCCTCCACTTT.

V gene TRBV12-3 or TRBV12-4 combines with J gene TRBJ1-1; no firm D call. V was shortened by 2 bases and J by 6 bases, with 7 bases between the two germline ends. The CDR3 contains 12 residues. In DNA form, the CDR3 reads TGTGCCAGCAGTTTATTACGCGCTGAAGCTTTCTTT. This translates into CASSLLRAEAFF.

The rearrangement uses TRBV6-1 and TRBJ1-6, with D perhaps TRBD1 (5 bases). Trimming removed 8 bases from V and 8 bases from J, with 13 bases in between. Germline assignment: CDR1 MNHNS and CDR2 SASEGT. The CDR3 loop spans 13 amino acids. CDR3 nucleotide sequence: TGTGCCAGCTATACTGGGGCGGATTCACCCCTCCACTTT. It translates to CASYTGADSPLHF.